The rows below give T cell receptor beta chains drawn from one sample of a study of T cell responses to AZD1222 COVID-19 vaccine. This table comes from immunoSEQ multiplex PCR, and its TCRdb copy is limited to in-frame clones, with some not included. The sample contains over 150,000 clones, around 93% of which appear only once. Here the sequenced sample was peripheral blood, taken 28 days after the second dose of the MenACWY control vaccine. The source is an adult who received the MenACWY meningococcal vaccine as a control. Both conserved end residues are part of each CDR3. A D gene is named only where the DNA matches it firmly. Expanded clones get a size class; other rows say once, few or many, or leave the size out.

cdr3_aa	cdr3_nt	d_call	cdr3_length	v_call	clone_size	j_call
CASSLSGGYNEQFF	TGTGCCAGCAGTTTATCGGGGGGGTACAATGAGCAGTTCTTC	TRBD2	14	TRBV27	.	TRBJ2-1
CASSPPPPRGHYGYTF	TGTGCCAGCTCACCACCTCCCCCCAGGGGCCACTATGGCTACACCTTC	.	16	TRBV18	.	TRBJ1-2
CASSSRDRGTDTQYF	TGTGCCAGCAGTTCCCGGGACAGGGGGACAGATACGCAGTATTTT	TRBD1	15	TRBV6-5	.	TRBJ2-3
CASSPLGQGFGELFF	TGTGCCAGCTCACCACTGGGACAGGGGTTCGGGGAGCTGTTTTTT	TRBD1	15	TRBV18	.	TRBJ2-2
CATSGGVGRNYGYTF	TGTGCCACCAGCGGCGGTGTAGGGAGAAACTATGGCTACACCTTC	.	15	TRBV15	.	TRBJ1-2
CASSSQVTGIGAEAFF	TGTGCCAGCAGTTCCCAAGTCACAGGGATCGGCGCTGAAGCTTTCTTT	.	16	TRBV6-2/TRBV6-3	once	TRBJ1-1
CASTPYRTNTEAFF	TGTGCCAGTACCCCCTACAGGACGAACACTGAAGCTTTCTTT	.	14	TRBV19	.	TRBJ1-1
CASSPSRASNQPQHF	TGTGCCAGCTCACCAAGCAGGGCCAGCAATCAGCCCCAGCATTTT	.	15	TRBV18	.	TRBJ1-5
CASGRGQSSYNSPLHF	TGTGCCAGCGGACGGGGACAGAGCTCCTATAATTCACCCCTCCACTTT	TRBD1	16	TRBV2	.	TRBJ1-6
CASSTLHTDTQYF	TGTGCCAGCAGCACCCTCCACACAGATACGCAGTATTTT	.	13	TRBV7-3	.	TRBJ2-3
CASSESRTGVPEAFF	TGTGCCAGCAGTGAATCAAGGACAGGGGTCCCTGAAGCTTTCTTT	TRBD1	15	TRBV25-1	.	TRBJ1-1
CASSIGGTITDTQYF	TGTGCCAGTAGTATAGGTGGCACGATCACAGATACGCAGTATTTT	.	15	TRBV19	.	TRBJ2-3
CASSLTGGGRSPLHF	TGCGCCAGCAGCTTAACGGGAGGCGGTCGTTCACCCCTCCACTTT	.	15	TRBV5-1	.	TRBJ1-6
CASTNPSGNTIYF	TGTGCCAGCACCAACCCCTCTGGAAACACCATATATTTT	.	13	TRBV6-5	.	TRBJ1-3
CASSLRGQGDEKLFF	TGCGCCAGCAGCCTGCGAGGGCAGGGAGATGAAAAACTGTTTTTT	.	15	TRBV4-3	once	TRBJ1-4
CASSWGTDSYEQYF	TGTGCCAGCAGCTGGGGGACGGATTCCTACGAGCAGTACTTC	.	14	TRBV7-8	.	TRBJ2-7
CASSSGQGAGGYTF	TGTGCCAGCAGCTCGGGACAGGGAGCCGGTGGCTACACCTTC	TRBD1	14	TRBV11-2	.	TRBJ1-2
CASSQERPNYGYTF	TGTGCCAGCAGCCAAGAGAGGCCGAACTATGGCTACACCTTC	.	14	TRBV3-1/TRBV3-2	.	TRBJ1-2
CASRSTGLSGTDTQYF	TGTGCCAGCAGATCAACAGGCCTCAGCGGGACAGATACGCAGTATTTT	.	16	TRBV5-5	.	TRBJ2-3
CASSPRTFVANEKLFF	TGTGCCAGTAGTCCCCGGACATTCGTCGCTAATGAAAAACTGTTTTTT	.	16	TRBV19	.	TRBJ1-4
CASSGQGSIYGYTF	TGTGCCAGCAGCGGACAGGGATCCATCTATGGCTACACCTTC	TRBD1	14	TRBV2	.	TRBJ1-2
CASSQDGDFGSPLHF	TGCGCCAGCAGCCAAGATGGGGACTTCGGGTCACCCCTCCACTTT	.	15	TRBV4-3	.	TRBJ1-6
CASSRLTYQPQHF	TGTGCCAGCAGCCGCTTGACATATCAGCCCCAGCATTTT	.	13	TRBV5-6	.	TRBJ1-5
CASSYSGTGAYGYTF	TGTGCCAGCAGTTACTCCGGGACAGGGGCCTATGGCTACACCTTC	TRBD1	15	TRBV6-5	.	TRBJ1-2
CASSSGQGIHGYTF	TGTGCCAGCAGTTCGGGACAGGGGATCCATGGCTACACCTTC	TRBD1	14	TRBV2	.	TRBJ1-2
CASSGTGIYGYTF	TGTGCCAGCAGCGGGACAGGGATCTATGGCTACACCTTC	TRBD1	13	TRBV28	.	TRBJ1-2
CASSLGGRETQYF	TGTGCCAGCAGCCTCGGGGGCAGAGAGACCCAGTACTTC	.	13	TRBV25-1	.	TRBJ2-5
CASSAGPRSTGELFF	TGTGCCAGTAGTGCGGGACCGCGGAGCACCGGGGAGCTGTTTTTT	.	15	TRBV19	.	TRBJ2-2
CASSGRRFGTGELFF	TGCGCCAGCAGTGGGAGGAGGTTCGGTACCGGGGAGCTGTTTTTT	.	15	TRBV10-1	.	TRBJ2-2
CATRPIGRFNTGELFF	TGTGCCACCCGACCTATCGGAAGATTCAACACCGGGGAGCTGTTTTTT	.	16	TRBV5-4	.	TRBJ2-2
CASSYGGGGEQYF	TGTGCCAGCAGTTACGGCGGGGGCGGGGAGCAGTACTTC	.	13	TRBV6-5	.	TRBJ2-7
CATTRGLDTEAFF	TGTGCCACCACCAGGGGGCTAGACACTGAAGCTTTCTTT	TRBD1	13	TRBV24-1	few	TRBJ1-1
CASSSSGLAGELFF	TGTGCCAGCAGCTCGTCCGGGCTAGCCGGGGAGCTGTTTTTT	.	14	TRBV7-2	.	TRBJ2-2
CASSHGRRGGETQYF	TGTGCCAGCAGCCACGGGCGAAGGGGCGGAGAGACCCAGTACTTC	.	15	TRBV13	.	TRBJ2-5
CASSYSWTVYEQYF	TGTGCCAGCAGTTACTCCTGGACGGTCTACGAGCAGTACTTC	.	14	TRBV6-2/TRBV6-3	.	TRBJ2-7
CASGNSGTAGRPPLHF	TGTGCCAGCGGTAATTCCGGGACAGCGGGAAGACCACCCCTCCACTTT	TRBD1	16	TRBV28	.	TRBJ1-6
CASSSRGTGSGNTIYF	TGTGCCAGCAGCTCCCGAGGGACAGGCTCTGGAAACACCATATATTTT	TRBD1	16	TRBV7-9	.	TRBJ1-3
CASSHGANGYTF	TGTGCCAGCAGTCATGGGGCGAATGGCTACACCTTC	.	12	TRBV27	.	TRBJ1-2
CASSKRPGSAGNTIYF	TGTGCCAGCAGCAAACGACCAGGGAGTGCTGGAAACACCATATATTTT	.	16	TRBV21-1	.	TRBJ1-3
CASSLGGLAGLSGANVLTF	TGTGCCAGCAGCTTGGGTGGACTAGCGGGACTCTCTGGGGCCAACGTCCTGACTTTC	TRBD2	19	TRBV5-4	.	TRBJ2-6
CASMKKVTNTGELFF	TGTGCCAGTATGAAGAAGGTCACGAACACCGGGGAGCTGTTTTTT	.	15	TRBV19	once	TRBJ2-2
CASRRDRGAEKLFF	TGTGCCAGCAGACGCGACAGGGGCGCTGAAAAACTGTTTTTT	TRBD1	14	TRBV6-5	.	TRBJ1-4
CASSYLGMNTEAFF	TGTGCCAGCAGTTACTTGGGAATGAACACTGAAGCTTTCTTT	.	14	TRBV6-6	.	TRBJ1-1
CASSPDRTMNTEAFF	TGTGCCAGCTCACCGGACAGGACCATGAACACTGAAGCTTTCTTT	TRBD1	15	TRBV18	.	TRBJ1-1
CASSPEAGVAKNIQYF	TGCGCCAGCAGCCCAGAGGCAGGTGTAGCCAAAAACATTCAGTACTTC	.	16	TRBV4-3	.	TRBJ2-4
CASSKGGDTEAFF	TGTGCCAGCAGCAAGGGGGGTGACACTGAAGCTTTCTTT	.	13	TRBV21-1	.	TRBJ1-1
CASSTGTRTDTQYF	TGTGCCAGCAGCACCGGGACCCGCACAGATACGCAGTATTTT	.	14	TRBV7-2	.	TRBJ2-3
CASSPEGLNYGYTF	TGTGCCAGCTCACCAGAGGGCCTTAACTATGGCTACACCTTC	.	14	TRBV18	.	TRBJ1-2
CASSPVYSGNTIYF	TGCGCCAGCAGCCCCGTATACTCTGGAAACACCATATATTTT	.	14	TRBV5-1	.	TRBJ1-3
CASTVLAGGLQYF	TGTGCCAGCACTGTCCTAGCGGGGGGGCTACAGTATTTT	TRBD2	13	TRBV6-1	.	TRBJ2-3